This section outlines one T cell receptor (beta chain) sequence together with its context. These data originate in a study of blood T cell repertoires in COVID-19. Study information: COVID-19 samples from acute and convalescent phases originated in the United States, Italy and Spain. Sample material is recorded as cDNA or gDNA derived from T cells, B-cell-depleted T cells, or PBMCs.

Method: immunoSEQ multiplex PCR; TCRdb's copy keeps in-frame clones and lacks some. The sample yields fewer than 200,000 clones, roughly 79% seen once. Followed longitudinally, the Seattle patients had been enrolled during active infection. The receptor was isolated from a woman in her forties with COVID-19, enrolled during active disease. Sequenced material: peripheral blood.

CDR3: CASSPGGVRADTQYF. CDR3 bases: TGTGCCAGCAGCCCAGGGGGTGTACGGGCAGATACGCAGTATTTT. The chain employs TRBV5-4 and TRBJ2-3, with TRBD1 matching over 7 bases. This CDR3 is 15 amino acids long. Germline loops: CDR1 SGHNT, CDR2 YYREEE (reference sequence). Losses at the gene ends were 4 bases for V and 4 bases for J; bases not matched to a gene: 9.